This TCR beta chain was recovered during a study of blood T cell repertoires in COVID-19. On the study more broadly: Samples representing acute and convalescent COVID-19 were sourced from the United States, Italy and Spain. Sources were T cells, B-cell-depleted T cells, or PBMCs; the material itself was cDNA or gDNA.

Source study methods: Scientists estimated how many nucleated cells there were by amplifying reference gene primers. Profiled with immunoSEQ multiplex PCR; TCRdb holds only in-frame clones, not every one. V and J calls and clone size are those listed in that table; D and trimming were worked out from the DNA. The data hold approximately 160,000 clones, with around 84% observed a single time. Sequencing used peripheral blood. This clonotype was obtained from a man aged 50 to 59 with active or convalescent COVID-19.

In nucleotides, the CDR3 is TGTGCCAGCAGCCCCCAGGGTGGAGCTTCCATCTATGGCTACACCTTC. It yields the protein CASSPQGGASIYGYTF. The J gene is TRBJ1-2, the V gene TRBV7-2; tentatively, D is TRBD1 (5 bases). Germline V gene sequence: CDR1 SGHTA, CDR2 FQGNSA. The V and J ends lost 5 bases and 4 bases respectively, with 20 bases between them. CDR3 length equals 16 residues.